Presented here are 23 T cell receptor beta chains from one specimen sequenced in a study of T cell responses to AZD1222 COVID-19 vaccine. Measured with immunoSEQ multiplex PCR; TCRdb has only the in-frame clones, and not every one. In the table there are about 110,000 clones, roughly nine tenths of which are singletons. The sequenced sample was peripheral blood, obtained on day 0 of AZD1222 vaccination. All receptors come from an adult in good health.

This clone was found once. The V and J genes are TRBV7-9 and TRBJ1-1; the match to TRBD1 covers 7 bases. V shed 5 bases, J shed 6 bases, and the junction held 6 bases outside the gene matches. The germline V gene has CDR1 SEHNR and CDR2 FQNEAQ (reference sequence). The CDR3 has 13 amino acids. CDR3 loop: CASSLQGGAEAFF. DNA for the CDR3: TGTGCCAGCAGCCTCCAGGGGGGCGCTGAAGCTTTCTTT.

This clone appeared once. The chain recombines TRBV5-6 with TRBJ1-1; possible D gene TRBD1, 5 bases. CDR3 length equals 15 residues. In germline, CDR1 is SGHDT, CDR2 YYEEEE. Between the trimmed V and J ends, which lost 2 bases and 5 bases, there was a span of 16 bases. CDR3 residues: CASSFGREWGTEAFF. The CDR3 DNA is TGTGCCAGCAGCTTCGGTCGGGAGTGGGGGACTGAAGCTTTCTTT.

The chain combines TRBV5-1 with TRBJ2-1; TRBD2 matches at 9 bases. This CDR3 spans 18 amino acids. V was pared by 2 bases and J by 1 base, with 10 bases of the junction left unmatched. Per germline, CDR1 SGHRS and CDR2 YFSETQ. As DNA, the CDR3 is TGCGCCAGCAGCTTTGGTGCGGGAGGGCAGAGTTCCTACAATGAGCAGTTCTTC. Translated, it gives CASSFGAGGQSSYNEQFF.

The V and J genes are TRBV19 and TRBJ1-2; possibly TRBD1 for D (6 bases). CDR3 length: 15 amino acids. V lost 3 bases to trimming and J lost 11 bases, with 22 bases between them. Germline lookup yields CDR1 LNHDA and CDR2 SQIVND (reference sequence). CDR3 region: CASSILRGHFLGYTF. The DNA of the CDR3 is TGTGCCAGTAGTATTCTACGGGGACACTTTCTGGGATACACCTTC.

The rearrangement uses TRBV7-9 and TRBJ1-2; 7 nucleotides match TRBD1. CDR3 size: 16 residues. The germline gives CDR1 SEHNR, CDR2 FQNEAQ (reference sequence). The V segment lost 5 bases and the J segment 5 bases; nucleotides outside the gene matches: 14. Here the CDR3 DNA reads TGTGCCAGCAGCGAAAGGGGGCGGGACACGGCATATGGCTACACCTTC. This translates into CASSERGRDTAYGYTF.

The chain has TRBV7-8 and TRBJ2-7; either TRBD1 or TRBD2 may fit D (5 bases each). V gave up 5 bases and J gave up 1 base, with 12 bases separating them. The CDR3 consists of 14 residues. Looked up from germline, CDR1 is SGHVS and CDR2 is FQNEAQ. The CDR3, as DNA: TGTGCCAGCAGCCCGGGGACGGATTCCTACGAGCAGTACTTC. Translating gives CASSPGTDSYEQYF. Full variable domain (remainder filled in from reference TRBV7-8 and TRBJ2-7): GAGVSQSPRYKVAKRGQDVALRCDPISGHVSLFWYQQALGQGPEFLTYFQNEAQLDKSGLPSDRFFAERPEGSVSTLKIQRTQQEDSAVYLCASSPGTDSYEQYFGPGTRLTVT.

This chain uses TRBV18 with TRBJ2-5; 8 bases align to TRBD2. CDR1 is KGHSH, CDR2 LQKENI, per germline. Losses at the gene ends were 2 bases for V and 4 bases for J; bases not matched to a gene: 21. This CDR3 comprises 20 residues. The DNA for the CDR3 is TGTGCCAGCTCACCAGGTCGTCAGGGACATCCGACTAGCGTAAGAGAGACCCAGTACTTC. Its protein product is CASSPGRQGHPTSVRETQYF.

As DNA, the CDR3 is TGTGCCAGCTCACCGGCCGGCGTTAGCGGGAGTAAGTACTTC. This sequence encodes CASSPAGVSGSKYF. The chain uses TRBV18 and TRBJ2-7; 9 bases match TRBD2. V lost 3 bases, J lost 11 bases, and 11 bases stayed unmatched. Germline CDR1 is KGHSH and CDR2 is LQKENI. This CDR3 is built from 14 residues.

The chain recombines TRBV12-3 or TRBV12-4 with TRBJ2-3, with a weak D call TRBD2 (6 bases). Trimming stripped 6 bases from V and 2 bases from J, with 9 bases between. The length of the CDR3 is 13 residues. CDR3 protein: CASRRDATDTQYF. Written as DNA, the CDR3 is TGTGCCAGCAGGCGGGACGCCACAGATACGCAGTATTTT.

The V call is TRBV4-2, the J call TRBJ1-5; D is possibly TRBD1 (5 bases). Trimming took off 3 bases at V and 6 bases at J, with 18 bases between the two ends. CDR3 size: 16 residues. The V gene's germline CDR1 is LGHNA and CDR2 YNFKEQ. The CDR3 region has the DNA TGTGCCAGCAGCCAGAGGACCTCAGGGAATGGTCAGCCCCAGCATTTT. This translates into CASSQRTSGNGQPQHF.

This sequence joins TRBV6-5 and TRBJ2-7; D ambiguous. V dropped 8 bases and J dropped 9 bases, with 26 bases sitting between them. The germline V gene has CDR1 MNHEY and CDR2 SVGAGI. The CDR3 has 15 residues. CDR3 DNA sequence: TGTGCCAGCGCATATTCCGGGCACCCGATCGATCGGCAGTACTTC. Residues: CASAYSGHPIDRQYF.

This rearrangement joins TRBV2 to TRBJ1-6; a weak D match, TRBD1 (5 bases). This CDR3 has 14 amino acids. Germline CDR1 reads SNHLY; CDR2 reads FYNNEI. The V end lost 2 bases, the J end lost 7 bases, and 9 bases lay between the germline ends. DNA for the CDR3: TGTGCCAGCAGTGAACGGGGCTCCAATTCACCCCTCCACTTT. It yields the protein CASSERGSNSPLHF.

The chain recombines TRBV30 with TRBJ2-7; D possibly corresponds to TRBD2 (5 bases). The CDR3 contains 12 residues. CDR1 GTSNPN and CDR2 SVGIG come from the germline V gene (reference sequence). The V end lost 3 bases, the J end lost 2 bases, and 8 bases lay between the germline ends. The CDR3 nucleotides are TGTGCCTGGAGCGAGAGGGCCTACGAGCAGTACTTC. This gives the protein CAWSERAYEQYF.

The chain employs TRBV9 and TRBJ1-5; TRBD1 matches 8 bases. Germline CDR1 is SGDLS and CDR2 is YYNGEE. Germline trimming cut 4 bases from V and 7 bases from J; bases unmatched to any gene: 7. The CDR3 runs to 14 residues. CDR3 residues: CASSPTQGGQPQHF. The CDR3 DNA is TGTGCCAGCAGCCCGACACAGGGGGGGCAGCCCCAGCATTTT.

The chain is built from TRBV6-1 and TRBJ1-3; D remains ambiguous. Germline CDR1 MNHNS, CDR2 SASEGT. The CDR3 covers 16 residues. V gave up 3 bases and J gave up 0 bases, with 12 bases separating them. As DNA, the CDR3 is TGTGCCAGCAGTGAGAGGGTTCCCCTCTCTGGAAACACCATATATTTT. Translated, it gives CASSERVPLSGNTIYF.

The chain links TRBV18 to TRBJ1-4; D remains unclear. The CDR3 length is 13 residues. V lost 0 bases to trimming and J lost 7 bases, with 6 bases between them. Germline CDR1 is KGHSH and CDR2 is LQKENI. The CDR3, as DNA: TGTGCCAGCTCACCACCAAATCTTGAAAAACTGTTTTTT. It specifies CASSPPNLEKLFF.

This chain uses TRBV2 with TRBJ2-3, with D maybe TRBD2 (6 bases). The germline V gene encodes CDR1 SNHLY and CDR2 FYNNEI. The CDR3 sequence is 14 residues long. The V gene lost 8 bases and the J gene lost 4 bases, with 16 bases spanning the gap. CDR3: CASRERDFADTQYF. The CDR3 DNA sequence: TGTGCCAGCCGGGAGCGAGACTTCGCAGATACGCAGTATTTT.

This rearrangement joins TRBV7-9 to TRBJ1-1; tentative D call: TRBD1 (5 bases). CDR3 length: 13 amino acids. The V gene lost 8 bases and the J gene lost 4 bases, with 14 bases spanning the gap. Germline V gene data show CDR1 as SEHNR and CDR2 as FQNEAQ (reference sequence). The CDR3 coding sequence is TGTGCCAGCGATCCAGGGTTGGGCACTGAAGCTTTCTTT. It yields the protein CASDPGLGTEAFF.

The genes are TRBV6-5 and TRBJ1-4, with 10 positions matching TRBD1. The CDR3 runs 15 residues. Germline assignment: CDR1 MNHEY and CDR2 SVGAGI. V was clipped by 6 bases and J by 8 bases; unmatched bases: 9. The CDR3 DNA sequence: TGTGCCAGCAGCCGCAAACTGGACAGGGGGGAAAAACTGTTTTTT. This encodes CASSRKLDRGEKLFF.

V is TRBV7-9 and J is TRBJ2-5; 9 bases map to TRBD2. Per the germline V gene, CDR1 is SEHNR and CDR2 is FQNEAQ (reference sequence). Unmatched junction bases numbered 3, after V lost 0 bases and J lost 4 bases. The CDR3 is made up of 15 amino acids. The CDR3 DNA reads as TGTGCCAGCAGCTTAGCGGGACTAGCCAGAGAGACCCAGTACTTC. Protein product: CASSLAGLARETQYF. The full variable domain, rest sourced from reference TRBV7-9 and TRBJ2-5, is DTGVSQNPRHKITKRGQNVTFRCDPISEHNRLYWYRQTLGQGPEFLTYFQNEAQLEKSRLLSDRFSAERPKGSFSTLEIQRTEQGDSAMYLCASSLAGLARETQYFGPGTRLLVL.

This clone was detected only once. The V gene is TRBV29-1, the J gene TRBJ1-2, with D maybe TRBD1 (6 bases). This CDR3 region has 13 residues. From germline, CDR1 is SQVTM and CDR2 ANQGSEA. The V end was cut by 3 bases, the J end by 3 bases, with 11 bases between. In DNA, the CDR3 is TGCAGCGTTGACGGGGGGCTGGACTATGGCTACACCTTC. It translates to CSVDGGLDYGYTF. The full variable domain, with the rest looked up from reference TRBV29-1 and TRBJ1-2, is SAVISQKPSRDICQRGTSLTIQCQVDSQVTMMFWYRQQPGQSLTLIATANQGSEATYESGFVIDKFPISRPNLTFSTLTVSNMSPEDSSIYLCSVDGGLDYGYTFGSGTRLTVV.

The chain links TRBV6-5 to TRBJ2-3; D assignment may be TRBD1 or TRBD2 (6 bases each). CDR1 is MNHEY, CDR2 SVGAGI, per germline. The CDR3 is made up of 14 amino acids. V lost 7 bases and J lost 0, with 11 bases in between. The CDR3 sequence is CASKRGDSTDTQYF. The CDR3 nucleotides read TGTGCCAGCAAGAGGGGGGATAGCACAGATACGCAGTATTTT.

J is TRBJ2-3 and V is TRBV19; D not certain. The CDR3 is made up of 13 amino acids. V lost 7 bases to trimming and J lost 1 base, with 9 bases between them. The germline CDR1 and CDR2 sequences are LNHDA and SQIVND (reference sequence). The CDR3 bases are TGTGCCAGTACTCCTCCGGGCACAGATACGCAGTATTTT. Protein sequence: CASTPPGTDTQYF.